A selection of T cell receptor beta chains follows, all from one sample in a study of cytomegalovirus exposure and HLA in healthy donors. The assay was immunoSEQ multiplex PCR, and TCRdb's table has in-frame clones only and misses some. Among roughly 100,000 clones listed, 75% were seen once. Material for sequencing was PBMCs. These receptors were taken from a man over 45 in good health and CMV-seronegative. Both conserved end residues are part of each CDR3. Fields, in order: clone size, D gene, CDR3 length, V gene, J gene, CDR3 protein. The D gene is left open where the match is weak. A clone size is listed for some rows: how often the clone was seen (once, few, many), or a class if it is expanded.

NA	NA	15	TRBV4-1	TRBJ2-7	CASSQERRGGYEQYF
NA	NA	16	TRBV4-2	TRBJ1-5	CASSQDSSTALQPQHF
NA	NA	12	TRBV7-9	TRBJ1-4	CSSSLGGEKLFF
NA	NA	11	TRBV30	TRBJ1-1	CAWSNTDVAFF
NA	NA	13	TRBV6-6	TRBJ2-5	CASSRGTGETQYF
once	TRBD1	13	TRBV6-5	TRBJ2-7	CASRRGTGREQYF
many	NA	13	TRBV6-5	TRBJ2-7	CASSYSGGMEQYF
once	NA	11	TRBV30	TRBJ1-2	CAWSTGHGYTF
NA	NA	15	TRBV4-1	TRBJ1-3	CASSQVGGAGSTIYF
NA	NA	14	TRBV28	TRBJ1-2	CASSPPGKDYGYTF
NA	NA	14	TRBV7-2	TRBJ2-5	CASSPSGRGETQYF
NA	TRBD2	15	TRBV19	TRBJ2-3	CASSPLAVGTDTQYF
NA	NA	11	TRBV11-2	TRBJ2-3	CASQGTDTQYF
NA	NA	16	TRBV5-8	TRBJ2-1	CASSLGQQSSYNEQFF
NA	TRBD1	15	TRBV19	TRBJ1-5	CASTKGAGMNQPQHF
NA	NA	11	TRBV28	TRBJ1-4	CASSLNEKLFF
NA	TRBD2	16	TRBV6-5	TRBJ2-5	CASSYGTSGAQETQYF
few	TRBD2	15	TRBV7-9	TRBJ2-7	CSSSHPTSGRYEQYF
NA	TRBD1	16	TRBV9	TRBJ2-4	CASTPAGQAFSNIQYF
NA	TRBD2	13	TRBV7-3	TRBJ2-3	CASSLAGEDTQYF
once	NA	14	TRBV5-1	TRBJ1-6	CASSNLGDNSPLHF
NA	NA	12	TRBV7-2	TRBJ1-2	CASSSQTAGYTF
few	TRBD2	15	TRBV4-3	TRBJ2-5	CASSQLLADQETQYF
NA	NA	15	TRBV9	TRBJ2-1	CASSVDGGTANEQFF